Listed below are T cell receptor beta chains from one sample, sequenced in a study of lymphopenia after photon versus proton radiotherapy. TCRdb keeps only in-frame clones here, not all; method: immunoSEQ multiplex PCR. The table has 150,000 to 200,000 clones, less than 90% seen once. The sample was peripheral blood, taken from a patient treated with photon-based radiotherapy. The source of these receptors is a man aged 45-65 years with gastric cancer. CDR3s include the opening cysteine and the closing phenylalanine or tryptophan. D genes are given only for firm matches. Not every row has a clone size; where given, it reads once, few, many or a size class.

TRBJ2-3,.,.,TRBV7-2,TGTGCCAGCAGCTTATATATGAGCACAGATACGCAGTATTTT,CASSLYMSTDTQYF
TRBJ2-1,.,TRBD2,TRBV5-1,TGCGCCAGCAGCTTGGACGGGTGGGGACTAGCGGGAGGTCAAGGTGAGCAGTTCTTC,CASSLDGWGLAGGQGEQFF
TRBJ1-2,.,TRBD1,TRBV9,TGTGCCAGTTCCCGGCAGGGGGCCTCTAACTATGGCTACACCTTC,CASSRQGASNYGYTF
TRBJ2-3,.,.,TRBV7-2,TGTGCCAGCAGCACACGGGACGGCTCTAGCACAGATACGCAGTATTTT,CASSTRDGSSTDTQYF
TRBJ1-4,.,TRBD1,TRBV4-3,TGCGCCAGCAGCCAAGATCTTAGTGTCAGGGGGGGAGCAACTAATGAAAAACTGTTTTTT,CASSQDLSVRGGATNEKLFF
TRBJ1-2,.,.,TRBV28,TGTGCCAGCACGACAGCCCTCTCCAACTATGGCTACACCTTC,CASTTALSNYGYTF
TRBJ2-1,.,.,TRBV6-1,TGTGCCAGCAGTGACACAGGGAAAACCTACAATGAGCAGTTCTTC,CASSDTGKTYNEQFF
TRBJ1-5,.,.,TRBV4-3,TGCGCCAGCAGCCAAGATCGCGGTGCGCCCCAGCATTTT,CASSQDRGAPQHF
TRBJ1-1,.,.,TRBV11-2,TGTGCCAGCAGCAGGGGGAACACTGAAGCTTTCTTT,CASSRGNTEAFF
TRBJ1-5,few,.,TRBV10-2,TGCGCCAGCAGTGAGAACAGGGCTCAGCCCCAGCATTTT,CASSENRAQPQHF
TRBJ2-7,.,.,TRBV4-1,TGCGCCAGCAGCCAAGTAGGCAGGACCTACGAGCAGTACTTC,CASSQVGRTYEQYF
TRBJ1-5,.,.,TRBV10-3,TGTGCCATCAGTGGCGCCTCAGATCAGCCCCAGCATTTT,CAISGASDQPQHF
TRBJ2-3,.,.,TRBV18,TGTGCCAGCTCACCGGGCGTCACAGATACGCAGTATTTT,CASSPGVTDTQYF
TRBJ2-7,.,.,TRBV30,TGTGCCTGGAGTGTGAGAGGGAACGAGCAGTACTTC,CAWSVRGNEQYF
TRBJ2-3,.,.,TRBV5-4,TGTGCCAGCGGAGCGGGCACAGATACGCAGTATTTT,CASGAGTDTQYF
TRBJ1-1,.,TRBD1,TRBV5-4,TGTGCCAGCAGCCCCACCGGGACAGGGGCATGGGTCACTGAAGCTTTCTTT,CASSPTGTGAWVTEAFF
TRBJ2-5,.,TRBD2,TRBV7-6,TGTGCCAGCAGCCCCGGGACTAGCGGCCAAGAGACCCAGTACTTC,CASSPGTSGQETQYF
TRBJ2-1,.,TRBD2,TRBV13,TGTGCCAGCAGCTCACCCGGAGCGAGCGGGAGTTCCTACAATGAGCAGTTCTTC,CASSSPGASGSSYNEQFF